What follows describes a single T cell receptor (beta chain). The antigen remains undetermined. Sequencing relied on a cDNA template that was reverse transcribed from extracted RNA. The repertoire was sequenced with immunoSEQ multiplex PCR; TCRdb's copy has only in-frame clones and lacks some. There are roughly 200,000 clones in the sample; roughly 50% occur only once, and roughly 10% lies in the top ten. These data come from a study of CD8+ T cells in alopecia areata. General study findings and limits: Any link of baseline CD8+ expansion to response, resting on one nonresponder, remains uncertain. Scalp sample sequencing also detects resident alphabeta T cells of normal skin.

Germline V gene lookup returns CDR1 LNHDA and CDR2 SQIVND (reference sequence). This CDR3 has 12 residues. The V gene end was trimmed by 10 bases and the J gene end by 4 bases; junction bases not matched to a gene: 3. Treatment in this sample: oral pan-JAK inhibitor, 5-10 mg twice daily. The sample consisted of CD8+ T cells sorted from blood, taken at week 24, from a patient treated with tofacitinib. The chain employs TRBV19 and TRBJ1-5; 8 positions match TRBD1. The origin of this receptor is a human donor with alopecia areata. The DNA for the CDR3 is TGTGCCACCAGGACAGGGAATCAGCCCCAGCATTTT. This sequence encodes CATRTGNQPQHF.